This T cell receptor (beta chain) was retrieved from a study of T cells expressing NK-cell markers. The CDR3 loop spans 16 amino acids. Germline CDR1 is LGHDT and CDR2 is YNNKEL (reference sequence). TCR beta cDNA was made by 5'RACE template switching with UMIs. Reanalyzing the 5' RACE reads, TCRdb keeps one entry per CDR3 protein, without DNA. This sample's table reports 200,000 to 300,000 distinct CDR3 sequences. Notes on the study in general: In four donors, dominant clonotypes made up roughly 28.3-65% of CD3+CD56-NKG2C+ cells. Whether expanded NKG2C-expressing T cell clones recognize HCMV is unknown. In a handful of donors, dominant CD3+CD56+NKG2C+ clones formed 1.0-7.0% of CD8+ cells.

Details on this clonotype: The antigen is undetermined.

This clonotype originated in a man between 18 and 35 years old in good health. Sequenced: blood T cells: a sorted CD56 or NKG2C T cell subset, CD4+ or CD8+ T cells, or bulk PBMC T cells (not recorded which). V and J are TRBV3-1 and TRBJ2-2; absent DNA, TCRdb's TRBD2 call cannot be checked. The CDR3 protein is CASSQDPGLAAGELFF. Using reference TRBV3-1 and TRBJ2-2 for the parts outside the CDR3, the full variable domain is DTAVSQTPKYLVTQMGNDKSIKCEQNLGHDTMYWYKQDSKKFLKIMFSYNNKELIINETVPNRFSPKSPDKAHLNLHINSLELGDSAVYFCASSQDPGLAAGELFFGEGSRLTVL.